The entry that follows covers one T cell receptor (beta chain) sequence. This entry comes from a study of blood T cell repertoires in COVID-19. Background on the study: Specimens from acute and convalescent COVID-19 originated in the United States, Italy and Spain.

Original data processing: Estimation of nucleated cell counts was performed using reference gene primer amplification. TCRdb keeps only in-frame clones here, not all; method: immunoSEQ multiplex PCR. V and J calls and clone size are those listed in that table; D and trimming were worked out from the DNA. This sample has about 210,000 clones, with 75% to 90% found just once. The CDR3 runs to 16 residues. Trimming cost V 3 bases and J 2 bases, with 16 bases left between them. Germline CDR1 is KGHSH and CDR2 is LQKENI. During active infection, Seattle patients enrolled and were then monitored through disease.

This receptor was obtained from a woman in her seventies with COVID-19, enrolled during active disease. The source material was peripheral blood. This chain connects TRBV18 to TRBJ2-5; D not resolved. DNA of the CDR3: TGTGCCAGCTCACCCAACCAACCCCAGGTACAAGAGACCCAGTACTTC. Translation gives CASSPNQPQVQETQYF. Combining the CDR3 with reference TRBV18 and TRBJ2-5 gives the whole variable domain NAGVMQNPRHLVRRRGQEARLRCSPMKGHSHVYWYRQLPEEGLKFMVYLQKENIIDESGMPKERFSAEFPKEGPSILRIQQVVRGDSAAYFCASSPNQPQVQETQYFGPGTRLLVL.